This T cell receptor (beta chain) appears in the sequencing data of a study of shared clonotypes between healthy human individuals. Study as a whole: CD8 memory received one plate per donor, CD8 naive two, CD4 memory three and CD4 naive three.

CD45RO-negative, CCR7-positively selected cells formed the naive CD8 fraction, excluding terminally differentiated effector memory CD45RA+ cells. On this clone itself: Its matching antigen is unknown. One end of the junction fails to match germline, which may point to a read error.

General study results and limits: Four donors had 4% to 6.5% of their naive CD4 clonotypes in common.

The table came from immunoSEQ multiplex PCR; TCRdb's copy has only in-frame clones and leaves some out. The top ten hold 24% of the sample, which has under 850,000 clones, 80% to 95% seen once. The CDR3 loop spans 14 amino acids. The germline V gene has CDR1 SSHAT and CDR2 FNYEAQ (reference sequence). The sequenced sample was naive CD8+ T cells sorted from blood. The chain links TRBV7-7 to TRBJ2-5; the D gene is possibly TRBD2 (5 bases). The receptor comes from a man younger than 40 in good health. The CDR3 region is CASSRLLGVETQYF. CDR3 in DNA: TGTGCTAGCAGCAGACTACTCGGGGTCGAGACCCAGTACTTC.